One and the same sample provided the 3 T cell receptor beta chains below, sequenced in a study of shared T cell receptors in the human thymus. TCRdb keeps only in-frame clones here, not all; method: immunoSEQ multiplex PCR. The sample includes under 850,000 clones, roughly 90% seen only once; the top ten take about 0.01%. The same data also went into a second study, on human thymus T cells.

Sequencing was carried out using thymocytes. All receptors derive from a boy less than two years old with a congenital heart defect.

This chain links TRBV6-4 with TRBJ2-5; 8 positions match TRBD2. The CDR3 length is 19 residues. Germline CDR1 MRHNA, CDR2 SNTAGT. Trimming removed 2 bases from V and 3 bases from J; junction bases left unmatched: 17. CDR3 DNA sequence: TGTGCCAGCAGTGACCTACGACTCTTGCTAGCGGGTAGTGAAGAGACCCAGTACTTC. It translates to CASSDLRLLLAGSEETQYF.

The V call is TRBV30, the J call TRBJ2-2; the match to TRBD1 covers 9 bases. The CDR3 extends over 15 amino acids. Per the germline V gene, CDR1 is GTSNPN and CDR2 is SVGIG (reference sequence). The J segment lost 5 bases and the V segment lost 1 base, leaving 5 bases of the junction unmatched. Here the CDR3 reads CAWSGETGGTGELFF. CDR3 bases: TGTGCCTGGAGTGGGGAGACAGGGGGAACCGGGGAGCTGTTTTTT. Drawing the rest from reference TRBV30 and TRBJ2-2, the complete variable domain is SQTIHQWPATLVQPVGSPLSLECTVEGTSNPNLYWYRQAAGRGLQLLFYSVGIGQISSEVPQNLSASRPQDRQFILSSKKLLLSDSGFYLCAWSGETGGTGELFFGEGSRLTVL.

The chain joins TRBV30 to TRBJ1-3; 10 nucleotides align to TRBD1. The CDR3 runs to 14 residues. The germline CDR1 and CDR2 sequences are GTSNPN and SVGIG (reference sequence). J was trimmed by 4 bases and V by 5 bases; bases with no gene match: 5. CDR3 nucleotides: TGTGCCTGGTCCCGGACAGGGGGAGGAAACACCATATATTTT. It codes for CAWSRTGGGNTIYF.